A few counts support the clone carrying this TCR beta chain. What it recognizes is unknown. This record belongs to a study of molecular identifiers for immune sequencing clone quantification. Study-level background: Five portions were made in replicates from RNA of approximately 22,000 or 94,000 naive CD8 cells, and four underwent sequencing.

Study-level points and caveats: Clones above 20 RNA copies held over 99% of effector molecules, under 1% in naive cells.

The use of previously described methods and listed TCR primers produced the bulk TCR libraries. TCRdb itself ran the PCR reads through MiXCR, one entry per CDR3 protein. Of 45,000 to 65,000 distinct CDR3 sequences listed, around 27% were seen once; the top ten hold around 1.8%. Germline trimming cut 1 base from V and 6 bases from J; bases unmatched to any gene: 3. The length of the CDR3 is 14 residues. The germline CDR1 and CDR2 sequences are SGHDN and FVKESK. Using 10%, 30% or 50% RNA, naive CD8 libraries were derived from around 20,000 to 1,000,000 sorted cells. The clonotype originates from a human donor in good health. Some libraries in this study had Jurkat cell RNA spiked in. The chain has TRBV14 and TRBJ1-5; 7 positions agree with TRBD1. The specimen was naive CD8+ T cells from blood, with Jurkat cell RNA spiked in. Described subset: FACS-sorted CD8+CD4-CCR7+CD45RA+ naive T cells. This CDR3 reads CASSQAGGSQPQHF. CDR3 coding DNA: TGTGCCAGCAGCCAAGCAGGGGGTAGTCAGCCCCAGCATTTT.